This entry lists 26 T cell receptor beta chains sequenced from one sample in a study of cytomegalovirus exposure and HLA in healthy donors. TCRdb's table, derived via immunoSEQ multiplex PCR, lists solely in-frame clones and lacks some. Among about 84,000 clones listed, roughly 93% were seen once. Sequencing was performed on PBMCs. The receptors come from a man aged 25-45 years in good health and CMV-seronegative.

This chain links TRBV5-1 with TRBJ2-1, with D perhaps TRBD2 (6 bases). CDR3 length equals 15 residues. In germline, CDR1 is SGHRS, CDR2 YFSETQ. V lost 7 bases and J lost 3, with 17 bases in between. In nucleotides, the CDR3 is TGCGCCAGCGGGGGGAACTCAGGCGGCTACAATGAGCAGTTCTTC. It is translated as CASGGNSGGYNEQFF.

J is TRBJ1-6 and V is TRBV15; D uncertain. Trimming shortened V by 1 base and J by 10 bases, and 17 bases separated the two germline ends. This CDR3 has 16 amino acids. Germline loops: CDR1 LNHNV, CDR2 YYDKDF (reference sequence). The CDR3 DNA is TGTGCCACCAGCAGAGTGGGGAGTGCCCTTTGGTCACCCCTCCACTTT. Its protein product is CATSRVGSALWSPLHF. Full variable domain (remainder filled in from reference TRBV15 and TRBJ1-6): DAMVIQNPRYQVTQFGKPVTLSCSQTLNHNVMYWYQQKSSQAPKLLFHYYDKDFNNEADTPDNFQSRRPNTSFCFLDIRSPGLGDTAMYLCATSRVGSALWSPLHFGNGTRLTVT.

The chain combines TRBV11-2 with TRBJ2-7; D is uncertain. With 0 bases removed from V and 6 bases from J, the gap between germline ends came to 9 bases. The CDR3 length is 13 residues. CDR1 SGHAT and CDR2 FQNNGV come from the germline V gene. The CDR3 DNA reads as TGTGCCAGCAGCTTAGAAAGAGGTCTCGAGCAGTACTTC. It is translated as CASSLERGLEQYF.

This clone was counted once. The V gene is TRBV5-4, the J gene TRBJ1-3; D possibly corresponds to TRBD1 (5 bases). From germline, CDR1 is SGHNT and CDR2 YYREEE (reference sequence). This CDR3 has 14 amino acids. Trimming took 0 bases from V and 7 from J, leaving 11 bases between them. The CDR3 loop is CASSLVGVKNTIYF. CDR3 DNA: TGTGCCAGCAGCTTGGTAGGGGTGAAGAACACCATATATTTT.

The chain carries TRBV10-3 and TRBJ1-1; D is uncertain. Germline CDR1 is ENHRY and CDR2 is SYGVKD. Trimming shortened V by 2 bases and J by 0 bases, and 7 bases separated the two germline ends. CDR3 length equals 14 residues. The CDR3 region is CAISEEFMNTEAFF. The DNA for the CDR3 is TGTGCCATCAGTGAGGAGTTCATGAACACTGAAGCTTTCTTT.

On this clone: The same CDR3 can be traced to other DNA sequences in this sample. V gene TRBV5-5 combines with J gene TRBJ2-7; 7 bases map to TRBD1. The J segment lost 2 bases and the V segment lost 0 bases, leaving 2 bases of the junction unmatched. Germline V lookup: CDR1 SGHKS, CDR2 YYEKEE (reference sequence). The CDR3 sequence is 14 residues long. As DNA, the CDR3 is TGTGCCAGCAGCTTGGACAGGGGCGCCTACGAGCAGTACTTC. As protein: CASSLDRGAYEQYF.

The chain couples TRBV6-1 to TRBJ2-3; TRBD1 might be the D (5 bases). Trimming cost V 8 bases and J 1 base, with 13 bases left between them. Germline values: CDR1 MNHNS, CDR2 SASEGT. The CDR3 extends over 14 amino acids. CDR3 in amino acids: CASLRMTGTDTQYF. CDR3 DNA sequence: TGTGCCAGCCTACGAATGACAGGCACAGATACGCAGTATTTT.

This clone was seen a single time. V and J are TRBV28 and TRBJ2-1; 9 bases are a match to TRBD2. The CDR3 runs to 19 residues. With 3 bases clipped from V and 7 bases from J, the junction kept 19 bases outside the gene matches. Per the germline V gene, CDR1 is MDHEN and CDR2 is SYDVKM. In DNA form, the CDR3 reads TGTGCCAGCAGTTTTTCTAAATTAAGTAGCGGGAGAAAACTGAATGAGCAGTTCTTC. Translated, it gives CASSFSKLSSGRKLNEQFF.

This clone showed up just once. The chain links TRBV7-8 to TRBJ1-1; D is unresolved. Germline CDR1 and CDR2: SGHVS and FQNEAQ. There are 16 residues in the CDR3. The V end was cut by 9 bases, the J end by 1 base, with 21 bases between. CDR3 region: CASGKSRVGANTEAFF. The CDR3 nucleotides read TGTGCCAGTGGAAAATCGAGGGTAGGAGCGAACACTGAAGCTTTCTTT.

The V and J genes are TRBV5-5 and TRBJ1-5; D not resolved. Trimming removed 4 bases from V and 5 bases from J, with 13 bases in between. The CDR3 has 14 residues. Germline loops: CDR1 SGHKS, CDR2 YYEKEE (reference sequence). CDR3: CASSLGRDHQPQHF. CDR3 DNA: TGTGCCAGCAGCCTTGGGAGGGATCATCAGCCCCAGCATTTT.

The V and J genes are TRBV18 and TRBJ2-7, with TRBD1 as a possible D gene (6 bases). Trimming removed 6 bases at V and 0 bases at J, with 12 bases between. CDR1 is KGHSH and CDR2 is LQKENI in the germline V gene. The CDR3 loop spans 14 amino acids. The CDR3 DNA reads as TGTGCCAGCTCCCGGGACACTAGCTCCTACGAGCAGTACTTC. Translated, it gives CASSRDTSSYEQYF.

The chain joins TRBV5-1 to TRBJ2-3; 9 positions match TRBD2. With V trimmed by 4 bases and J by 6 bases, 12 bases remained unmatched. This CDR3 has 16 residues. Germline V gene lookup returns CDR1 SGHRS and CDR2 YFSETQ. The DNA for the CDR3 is TGCGCCAGCAGCGGCCGAGCGGGGGGAGTTTCCGATACGCAGTATTTT. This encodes CASSGRAGGVSDTQYF.

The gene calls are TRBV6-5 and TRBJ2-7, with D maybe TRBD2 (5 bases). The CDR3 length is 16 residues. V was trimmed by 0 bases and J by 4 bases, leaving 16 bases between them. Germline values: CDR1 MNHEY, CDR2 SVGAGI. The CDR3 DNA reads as TGTGCCAGCAGTTACTCCGTCTTGGCAGGACTTTACGAGCAGTACTTC. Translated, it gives CASSYSVLAGLYEQYF.

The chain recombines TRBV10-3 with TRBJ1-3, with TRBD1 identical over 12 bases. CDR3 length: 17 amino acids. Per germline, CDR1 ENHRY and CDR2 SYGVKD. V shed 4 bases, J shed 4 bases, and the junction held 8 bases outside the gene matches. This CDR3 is CAISGYPGQGAGNTIYF. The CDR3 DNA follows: TGTGCCATCAGTGGGTATCCGGGACAGGGGGCCGGAAACACCATATATTTT.

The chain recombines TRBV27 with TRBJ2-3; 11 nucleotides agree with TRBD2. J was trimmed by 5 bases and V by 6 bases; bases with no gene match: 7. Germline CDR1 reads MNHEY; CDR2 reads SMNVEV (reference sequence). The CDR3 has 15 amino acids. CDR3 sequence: CASSLLAGGEDTQYF. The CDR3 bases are TGTGCCAGCAGCCTTCTAGCGGGGGGCGAAGATACGCAGTATTTT.

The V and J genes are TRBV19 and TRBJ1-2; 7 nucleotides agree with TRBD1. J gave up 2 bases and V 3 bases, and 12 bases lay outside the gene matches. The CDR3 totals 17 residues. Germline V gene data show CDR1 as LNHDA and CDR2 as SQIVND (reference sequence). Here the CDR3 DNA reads TGTGCCAGTAGTATCTCCGGTACGGGACAGTTGAACTATGGCTACACCTTC. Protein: CASSISGTGQLNYGYTF.

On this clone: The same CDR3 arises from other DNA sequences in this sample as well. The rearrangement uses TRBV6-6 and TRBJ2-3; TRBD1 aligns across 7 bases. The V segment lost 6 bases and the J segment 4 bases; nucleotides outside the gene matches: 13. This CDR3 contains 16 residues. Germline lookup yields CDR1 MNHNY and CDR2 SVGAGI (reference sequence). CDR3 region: CASSPIRQGGADTQYF. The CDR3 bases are TGTGCCAGCAGCCCCATCCGACAGGGTGGTGCAGATACGCAGTATTTT.

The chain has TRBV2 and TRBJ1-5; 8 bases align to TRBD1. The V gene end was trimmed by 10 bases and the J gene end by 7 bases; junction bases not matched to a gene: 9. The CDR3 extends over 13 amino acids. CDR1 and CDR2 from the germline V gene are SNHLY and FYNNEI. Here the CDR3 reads CAIGQGDFQPQHF. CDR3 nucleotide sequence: TGTGCCATCGGACAGGGTGACTTCCAGCCCCAGCATTTT.

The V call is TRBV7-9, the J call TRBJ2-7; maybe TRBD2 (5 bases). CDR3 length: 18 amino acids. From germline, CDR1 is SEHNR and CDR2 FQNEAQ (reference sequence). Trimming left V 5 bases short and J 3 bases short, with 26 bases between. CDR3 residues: CASSHVVGRGLHSYEQYF. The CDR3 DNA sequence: TGTGCCAGCAGCCACGTAGTGGGTCGAGGGTTACACAGCTACGAGCAGTACTTC.

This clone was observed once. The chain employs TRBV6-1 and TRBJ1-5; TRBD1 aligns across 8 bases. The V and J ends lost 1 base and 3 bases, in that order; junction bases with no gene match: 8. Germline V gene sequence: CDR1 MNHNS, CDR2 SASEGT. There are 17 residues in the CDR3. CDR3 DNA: TGTGCCAGCAGTGAAGTTTGGGACAGGTCTCCCAATCAGCCCCAGCATTTT. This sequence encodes CASSEVWDRSPNQPQHF.

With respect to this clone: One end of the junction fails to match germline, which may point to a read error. DNA for the CDR3: TGTGCTAGCAGCCGTAGCTTTGGCCCCACAGATACGCAGTATTTT. It specifies CASSRSFGPTDTQYF. V and J are TRBV7-7 and TRBJ2-3, with unresolved D. This CDR3 region has 15 residues. Germline V gene sequence: CDR1 SSHAT, CDR2 FNYEAQ (reference sequence).

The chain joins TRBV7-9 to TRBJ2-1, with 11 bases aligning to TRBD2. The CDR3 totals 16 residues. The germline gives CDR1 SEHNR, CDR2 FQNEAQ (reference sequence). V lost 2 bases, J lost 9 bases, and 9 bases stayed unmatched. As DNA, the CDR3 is TGTGCCAGCAGCTTATCGACTAGCGGGATATCTAGTGAGCAGTTCTTC. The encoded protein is CASSLSTSGISSEQFF.

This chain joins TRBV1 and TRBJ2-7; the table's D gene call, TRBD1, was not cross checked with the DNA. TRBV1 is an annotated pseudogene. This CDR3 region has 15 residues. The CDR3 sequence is CTSSQDLGGSYEQYF. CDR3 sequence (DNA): TGCACCAGCAGCCAAGACCTAGGGGGATCCTACGAGCAGTACTTC.

The CDR3 region is CASRKTGILGGYTF. In DNA form, the CDR3 reads TGTGCCAGCAGAAAGACAGGGATTTTAGGAGGCTACACCTTC. The V gene is TRBV2, the J gene TRBJ1-2, with TRBD1 identical over 7 bases. CDR1 is SNHLY, CDR2 FYNNEI, per germline. The CDR3 contains 14 residues. V was pared by 6 bases and J by 8 bases, with 12 bases of the junction left unmatched.

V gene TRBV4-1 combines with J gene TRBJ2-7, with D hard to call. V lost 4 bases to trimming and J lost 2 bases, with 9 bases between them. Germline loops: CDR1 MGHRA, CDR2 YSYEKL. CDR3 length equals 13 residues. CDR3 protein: CASSRIVTYEQYF. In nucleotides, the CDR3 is TGCGCCAGCAGCCGTATAGTAACCTACGAGCAGTACTTC.

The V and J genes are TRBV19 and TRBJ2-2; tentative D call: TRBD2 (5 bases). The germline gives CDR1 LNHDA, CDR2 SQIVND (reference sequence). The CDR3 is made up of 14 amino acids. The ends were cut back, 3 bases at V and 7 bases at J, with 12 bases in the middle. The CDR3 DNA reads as TGTGCCAGTAGTATCATCAGCGGAGACGGGGAGCTGTTTTTT. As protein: CASSIISGDGELFF.